This entry concerns a single TCR beta chain. As yet, its antigen is unknown. The CDR3 totals 14 residues. Germline V gene data show CDR1 as LNHNV and CDR2 as YYDKDF (reference sequence). This entry belongs to a study of monozygotic twins with inflammatory bowel disease. Broader study findings: Twins with IBD were found to have lower TCRbeta diversity (inverse Simpson) than healthy co-twins.

TCRdb re-called the 5' RACE reads and shows each CDR3 protein once, DNA omitted. The sample holds some 210,000 distinct CDR3 sequences. Sequenced material: blood. This chain connects TRBV15 to TRBJ1-2; the TCRdb D gene call, TRBD1, has no DNA to confirm it. This sequence was found in a human donor with ulcerative colitis or Crohn's disease, or a healthy co-twin of an affected twin (not recorded which). The CDR3 spells CATSRSSGGEGYTF.